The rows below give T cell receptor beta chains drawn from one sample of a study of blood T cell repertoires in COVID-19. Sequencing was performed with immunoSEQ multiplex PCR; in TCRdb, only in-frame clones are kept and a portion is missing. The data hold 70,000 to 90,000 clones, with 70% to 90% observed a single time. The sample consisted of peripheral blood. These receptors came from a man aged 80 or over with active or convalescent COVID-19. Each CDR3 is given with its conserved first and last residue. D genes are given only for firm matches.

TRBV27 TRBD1 CASRQGAKQPQHF
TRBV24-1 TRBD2 CATSRLAGYNEQFF
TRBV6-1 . CASSEKGWDTQYF
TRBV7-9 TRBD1 CASSPGQGVQPQHF
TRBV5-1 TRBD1 CASSLGGTDNQPQHF
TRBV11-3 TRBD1 CASSPRQGRAMVTIYF
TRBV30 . CAWRTTSSTDTQYF
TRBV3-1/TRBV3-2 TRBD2 CASSRYGIAGRTGELFF
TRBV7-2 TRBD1 CASSLHGQGSTDTQYF
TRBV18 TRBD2 CASSPSALSSTLAGGLDTQYF
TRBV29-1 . CSVLFLTGLNQPQHF